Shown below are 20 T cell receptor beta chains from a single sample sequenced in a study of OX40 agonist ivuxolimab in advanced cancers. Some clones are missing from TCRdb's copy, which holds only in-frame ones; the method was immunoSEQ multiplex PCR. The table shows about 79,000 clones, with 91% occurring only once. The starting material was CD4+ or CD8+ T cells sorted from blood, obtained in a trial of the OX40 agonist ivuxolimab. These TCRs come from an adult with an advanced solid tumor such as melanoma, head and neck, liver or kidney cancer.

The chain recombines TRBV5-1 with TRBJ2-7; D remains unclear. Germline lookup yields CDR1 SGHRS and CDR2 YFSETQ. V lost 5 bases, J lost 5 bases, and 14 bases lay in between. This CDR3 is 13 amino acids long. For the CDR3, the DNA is TGCGCCAGCAGAATAATGGGATTCAACGAGCAGTACTTC. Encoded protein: CASRIMGFNEQYF. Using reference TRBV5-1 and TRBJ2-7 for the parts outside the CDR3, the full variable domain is KAGVTQTPRYLIKTRGQQVTLSCSPISGHRSVSWYQQTPGQGLQFLFEYFSETQRNKGNFPGRFSGRQFSNSRSEMNVSTLELGDSALYLCASRIMGFNEQYFGPGTRLTVT.

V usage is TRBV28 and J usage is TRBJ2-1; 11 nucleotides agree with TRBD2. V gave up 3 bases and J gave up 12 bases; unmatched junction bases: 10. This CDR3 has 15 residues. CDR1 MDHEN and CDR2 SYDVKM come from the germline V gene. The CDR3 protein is CASSLATGLAGGQFF. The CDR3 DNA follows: TGTGCCAGCAGTTTGGCTACCGGACTAGCGGGTGGGCAGTTCTTC.

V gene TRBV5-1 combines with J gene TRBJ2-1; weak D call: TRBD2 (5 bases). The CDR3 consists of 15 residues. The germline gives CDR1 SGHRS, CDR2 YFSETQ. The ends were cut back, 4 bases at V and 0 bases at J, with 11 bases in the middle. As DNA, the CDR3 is TGCGCCAGCAGCAACGCTCGGGGCTCCTACAATGAGCAGTTCTTC. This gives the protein CASSNARGSYNEQFF. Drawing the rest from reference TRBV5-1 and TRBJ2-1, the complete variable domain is KAGVTQTPRYLIKTRGQQVTLSCSPISGHRSVSWYQQTPGQGLQFLFEYFSETQRNKGNFPGRFSGRQFSNSRSEMNVSTLELGDSALYLCASSNARGSYNEQFFGPGTRLTVL.

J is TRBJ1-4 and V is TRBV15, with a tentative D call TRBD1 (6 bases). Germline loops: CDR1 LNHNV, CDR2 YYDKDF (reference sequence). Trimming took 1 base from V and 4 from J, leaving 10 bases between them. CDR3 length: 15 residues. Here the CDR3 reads CATSRAYRDNEKLFF. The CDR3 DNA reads TGTGCCACCAGCAGAGCCTACAGGGATAATGAAAAACTGTTTTTT.

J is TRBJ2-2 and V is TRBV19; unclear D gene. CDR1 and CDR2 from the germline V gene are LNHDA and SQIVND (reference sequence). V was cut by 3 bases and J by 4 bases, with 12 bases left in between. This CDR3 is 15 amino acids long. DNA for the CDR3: TGTGCCAGTAGTATGAGGTCCAGGATCACCGGGGAGCTGTTTTTT. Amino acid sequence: CASSMRSRITGELFF.

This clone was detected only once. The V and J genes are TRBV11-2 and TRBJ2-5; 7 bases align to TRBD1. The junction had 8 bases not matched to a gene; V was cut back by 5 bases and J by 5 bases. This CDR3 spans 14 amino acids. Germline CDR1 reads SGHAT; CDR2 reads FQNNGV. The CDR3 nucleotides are TGTGCCAGCAGCCCACAGGGGATCGGGGAGACCCAGTACTTC. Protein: CASSPQGIGETQYF.

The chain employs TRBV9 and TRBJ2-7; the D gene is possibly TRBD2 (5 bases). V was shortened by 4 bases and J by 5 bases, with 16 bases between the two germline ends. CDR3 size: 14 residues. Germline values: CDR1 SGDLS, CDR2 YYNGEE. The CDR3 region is CASSSLLGLDEQYF. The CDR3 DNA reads TGTGCCAGCAGCTCTCTACTAGGGCTAGACGAGCAGTACTTC.

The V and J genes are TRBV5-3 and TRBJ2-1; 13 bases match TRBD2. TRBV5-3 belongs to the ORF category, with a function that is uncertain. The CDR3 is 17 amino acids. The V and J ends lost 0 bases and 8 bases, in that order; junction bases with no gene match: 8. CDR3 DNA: TGTGCCAGAAGCTTGGCCAAGGGACTAGCGGGACCCGATGAGCAGTTCTTC. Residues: CARSLAKGLAGPDEQFF.

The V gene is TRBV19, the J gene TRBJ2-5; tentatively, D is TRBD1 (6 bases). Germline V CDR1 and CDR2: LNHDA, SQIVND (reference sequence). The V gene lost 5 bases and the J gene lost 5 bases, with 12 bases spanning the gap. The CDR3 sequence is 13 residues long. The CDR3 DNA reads TGTGCCAGTAGTCCCAGGGGTTGGGAGACCCAGTACTTC. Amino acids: CASSPRGWETQYF.

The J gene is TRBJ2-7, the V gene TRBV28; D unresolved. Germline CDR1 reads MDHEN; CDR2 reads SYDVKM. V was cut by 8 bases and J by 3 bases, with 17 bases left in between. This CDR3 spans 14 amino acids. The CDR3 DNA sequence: TGTGCCAGCCTAAACATGGGGAACAACTACGAGCAGTACTTC. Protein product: CASLNMGNNYEQYF. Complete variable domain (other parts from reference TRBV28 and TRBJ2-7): DVKVTQSSRYLVKRTGEKVFLECVQDMDHENMFWYRQDPGLGLRLIYFSYDVKMKEKGDIPEGYSVSREKKERFSLILESASTNQTSMYLCASLNMGNNYEQYFGPGTRLTVT.

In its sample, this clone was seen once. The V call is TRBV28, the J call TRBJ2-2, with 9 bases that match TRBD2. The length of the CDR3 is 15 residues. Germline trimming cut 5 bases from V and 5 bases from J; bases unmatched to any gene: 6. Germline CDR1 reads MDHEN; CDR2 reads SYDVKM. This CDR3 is CASSRSGRRTGELFF. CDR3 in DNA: TGTGCCAGCAGTCGTAGCGGGAGAAGGACCGGGGAGCTGTTTTTT.

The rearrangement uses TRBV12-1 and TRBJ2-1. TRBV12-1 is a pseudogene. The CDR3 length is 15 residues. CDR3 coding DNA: TGTGCCAGCAGCTTTTATTATAGGGTGGTGGGTGAGCAGTTCTTC. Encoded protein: CASSFYYRVVGEQFF.

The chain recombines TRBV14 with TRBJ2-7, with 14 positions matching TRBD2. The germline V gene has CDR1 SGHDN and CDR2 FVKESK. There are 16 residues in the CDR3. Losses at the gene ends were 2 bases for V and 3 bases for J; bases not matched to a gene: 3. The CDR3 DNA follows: TGTGCCAGCAGCCAAACGGGACTAGCGGGGGACTACGAGCAGTACTTC. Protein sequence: CASSQTGLAGDYEQYF.

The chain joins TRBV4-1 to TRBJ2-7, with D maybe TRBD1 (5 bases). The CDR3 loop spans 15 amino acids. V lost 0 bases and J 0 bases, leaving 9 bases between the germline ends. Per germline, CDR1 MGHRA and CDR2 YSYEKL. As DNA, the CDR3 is TGCGCCAGCAGCCAAGATCCAGGGTTCTCCTACGAGCAGTACTTC. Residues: CASSQDPGFSYEQYF.

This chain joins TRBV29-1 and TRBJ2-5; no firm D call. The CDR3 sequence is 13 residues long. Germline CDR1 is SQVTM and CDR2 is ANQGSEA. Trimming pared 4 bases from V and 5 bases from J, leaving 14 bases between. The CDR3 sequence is CSVGQVASETQYF. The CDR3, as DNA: TGCAGCGTTGGGCAGGTTGCTTCGGAGACCCAGTACTTC.

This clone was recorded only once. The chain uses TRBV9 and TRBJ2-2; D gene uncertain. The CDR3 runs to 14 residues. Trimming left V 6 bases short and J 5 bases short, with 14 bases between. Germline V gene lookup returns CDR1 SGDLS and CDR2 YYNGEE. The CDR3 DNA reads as TGTGCCAGCACCCCCGGACGGCGAACCGGGGAGCTGTTTTTT. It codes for CASTPGRRTGELFF.

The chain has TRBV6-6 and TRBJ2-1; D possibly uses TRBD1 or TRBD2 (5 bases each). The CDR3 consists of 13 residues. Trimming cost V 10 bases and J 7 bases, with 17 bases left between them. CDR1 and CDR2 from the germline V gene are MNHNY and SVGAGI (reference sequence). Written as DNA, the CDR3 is TGTGCCACGCATACGAAGGGGACGAATGAGCAGTTCTTC. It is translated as CATHTKGTNEQFF.

CDR3 in DNA: TGTGCCAGCAGCCAGGGACAGGGGGTCTACGAGCAGTACTTC. Translated: CASSQGQGVYEQYF. The chain employs TRBV7-8 and TRBJ2-7; 11 nucleotides line up with TRBD1. This CDR3 region has 14 residues. CDR1 and CDR2 from the germline V gene are SGHVS and FQNEAQ. Trimming removed 5 bases from V and 3 bases from J; junction bases left unmatched: 3.

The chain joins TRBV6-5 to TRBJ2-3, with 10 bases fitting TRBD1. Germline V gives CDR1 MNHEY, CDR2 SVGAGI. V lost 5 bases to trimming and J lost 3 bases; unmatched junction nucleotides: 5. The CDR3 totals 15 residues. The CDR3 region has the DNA TGTGCCAGCAGTCAGACAGGGGGCGCGACAGATACGCAGTATTTT. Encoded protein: CASSQTGGATDTQYF.

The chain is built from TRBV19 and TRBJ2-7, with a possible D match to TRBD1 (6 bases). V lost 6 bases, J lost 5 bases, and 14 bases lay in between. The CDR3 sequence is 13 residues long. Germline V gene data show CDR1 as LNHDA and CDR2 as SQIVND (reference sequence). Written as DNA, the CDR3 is TGTGCCAGTAGGAAACAGGGCGACCACGAGCAGTACTTC. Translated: CASRKQGDHEQYF.